This record looks at one TCR beta chain sequence and its context. Antigen: not known. This record belongs to a study of CD8 T cells in Susac syndrome. A quantity of about 0.5 to 1 ug RNA underwent reverse transcription using random hexamers. TCRdb reprocessed the immunoSEQ multiplex PCR reads with MiXCR, giving one entry per CDR3 protein. The data contain roughly 150,000 distinct CDR3 sequences, about 95% of them singletons. General observations from the study: There was no clonal expansion in the CD4+ T cell repertoires of Susac syndrome.

Sequenced material: CD4+ T cells from PBMCs. The source of this sequence is a human donor with Susac syndrome.

CDR3 bases: TGTGCCAGCAGTGCCGGGACATCAGCTTTCTTT. This codes for CASSAGTSAFF. V and J are TRBV6-6 and TRBJ1-1; D is possibly TRBD1 (6 bases). CDR3 length equals 11 residues. CDR1 is MNHNY, CDR2 SVGAGI, per germline (reference sequence). Trimming left V 5 bases short and J 10 bases short, with 11 bases between.